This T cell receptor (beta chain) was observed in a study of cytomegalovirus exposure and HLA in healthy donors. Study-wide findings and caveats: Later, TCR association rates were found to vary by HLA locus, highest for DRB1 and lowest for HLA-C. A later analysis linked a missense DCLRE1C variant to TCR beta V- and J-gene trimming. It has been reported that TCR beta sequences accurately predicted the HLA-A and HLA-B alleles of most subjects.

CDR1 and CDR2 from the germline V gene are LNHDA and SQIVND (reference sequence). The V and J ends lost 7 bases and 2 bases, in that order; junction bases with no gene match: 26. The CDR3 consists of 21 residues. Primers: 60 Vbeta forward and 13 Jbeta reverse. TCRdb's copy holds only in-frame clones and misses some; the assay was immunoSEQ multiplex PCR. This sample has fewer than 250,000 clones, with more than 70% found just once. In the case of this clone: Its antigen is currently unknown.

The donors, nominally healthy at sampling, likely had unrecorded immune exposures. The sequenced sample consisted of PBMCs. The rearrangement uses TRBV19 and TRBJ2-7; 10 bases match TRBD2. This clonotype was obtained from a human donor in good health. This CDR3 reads CASTIRADFKGGLAATYEQYF. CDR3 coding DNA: TGTGCCAGTACCATAAGAGCGGATTTTAAGGGCGGACTAGCGGCTACCTACGAGCAGTACTTC.